What follows are 18 T cell receptor beta chains derived from one specimen sequenced in a study of blood T cell repertoires in COVID-19. Clones were sequenced by immunoSEQ multiplex PCR, and TCRdb holds only the in-frame ones, with some missing. The data contain about 200,000 clones, roughly 79% of them singletons. Source material: PBMCs or T cells enriched from blood (not recorded which). These receptors were obtained from a man aged 35 to 55 who had recovered from COVID-19.

The gene calls are TRBV6-2 or TRBV6-3 and TRBJ2-4, with 11 bases fitting TRBD1. With 5 bases clipped from V and 0 bases from J, the junction kept 6 bases outside the gene matches. Germline CDR1 is MNHEY and CDR2 is SVGEGT. The CDR3 totals 17 residues. In DNA, the CDR3 is TGTGCCAGCAGTCGGGACAGGGGGATTCTAGCCAAAAACATTCAGTACTTC. This translates into CASSRDRGILAKNIQYF.

The gene calls are TRBV2 and TRBJ1-2; D is ambiguous. The CDR3 sequence is 14 residues long. From germline, CDR1 is SNHLY and CDR2 FYNNEI. V was shortened by 5 bases and J by 8 bases, with 18 bases between the two germline ends. CDR3 loop: CASSISLTLGGYTF. In nucleotides, the CDR3 is TGTGCCAGCAGTATCTCCCTTACCCTTGGCGGCTACACCTTC.

The chain combines TRBV7-2 with TRBJ2-5; possibly TRBD2 for D (6 bases). V was trimmed by 2 bases and J by 5 bases, leaving 12 bases between them. Germline V lookup: CDR1 SGHTA, CDR2 FQGNSA. This CDR3 region has 14 residues. The CDR3 DNA follows: TGTGCCAGCAGCTTAACGCGGGATAGGGAGACCCAGTACTTC. Translated, it gives CASSLTRDRETQYF.

CDR3 in amino acids: CAAGTGVYEQYF. The CDR3 nucleotides are TGTGCCGCGGGGACAGGGGTATACGAGCAGTACTTC. V usage is TRBV12-3 or TRBV12-4 and J usage is TRBJ2-7; TRBD1 matches 10 bases. This CDR3 contains 12 residues. Trimming took 11 bases from V and 4 from J; bases not matched to a gene: 5.

Remarks on this clone: A much larger clone sits a single nucleotide away, making a read error possible. Additional DNA sequences in this sample encode the identical CDR3. The chain carries TRBV9 and TRBJ1-3, with D uncertain. Deletions cut 0 bases from V and 0 bases from J, with 7 bases between. Germline V lookup: CDR1 SGDLS, CDR2 YYNGEE. This CDR3 region has 15 residues. This CDR3 is CASSVEGDSGNTIYF. For the CDR3, the DNA is TGTGCCAGCAGCGTAGAAGGAGACTCTGGAAACACCATATATTTT.

This chain connects TRBV28 to TRBJ2-7; 8 positions agree with TRBD1. Germline V gene data show CDR1 as MDHEN and CDR2 as SYDVKM. Unmatched junction bases numbered 7, after V lost 3 bases and J lost 3 bases. The CDR3 sequence is 15 residues long. CDR3: CASSFGDRKGYEQYF. The CDR3 DNA follows: TGTGCCAGCAGTTTTGGGGACAGGAAGGGCTACGAGCAGTACTTC. Combining the CDR3 with reference TRBV28 and TRBJ2-7 gives the whole variable domain DVKVTQSSRYLVKRTGEKVFLECVQDMDHENMFWYRQDPGLGLRLIYFSYDVKMKEKGDIPEGYSVSREKKERFSLILESASTNQTSMYLCASSFGDRKGYEQYFGPGTRLTVT.

This chain joins TRBV2 and TRBJ1-5; 12 nucleotides align to TRBD1. This CDR3 is 17 amino acids long. Germline CDR1 is SNHLY and CDR2 is FYNNEI. V lost 7 bases and J lost 1; bases outside the gene matches: 8. CDR3 DNA: TGTGCCAGCAAACCGGGACAGGGGGCGCGAAGCAATCAGCCCCAGCATTTT. This gives the protein CASKPGQGARSNQPQHF.

The chain has TRBV2 and TRBJ1-6, with TRBD1 identical over 8 bases. Germline-derived CDR1 and CDR2 are SNHLY and FYNNEI. Germline trimming cut 7 bases from V and 8 bases from J; bases unmatched to any gene: 7. CDR3 size: 14 residues. The CDR3 region is CASTGQGWDSPLHF. The CDR3 DNA reads as TGTGCCAGCACCGGACAGGGCTGGGATTCACCCCTCCACTTT.

V is TRBV5-1 and J is TRBJ2-1, with D tentatively TRBD2 (5 bases). The germline CDR1 and CDR2 sequences are SGHRS and YFSETQ. V was trimmed by 4 bases and J by 3 bases, leaving 17 bases between them. The CDR3 runs to 16 residues. CDR3 nucleotides: TGCGCCAGCAGCCCCCGGGGAGCGGACCTCTACAATGAGCAGTTCTTC. It yields the protein CASSPRGADLYNEQFF.

The chain combines TRBV5-6 with TRBJ1-1; the D is unclear. The CDR3 runs to 17 residues. Trimming took off 5 bases at V and 0 bases at J, with 20 bases between the two ends. The germline V gene encodes CDR1 SGHDT and CDR2 YYEEEE. As DNA, the CDR3 is TGTGCCAGCAGGCAAATGCGAAGTCCTTACCTGAACACTGAAGCTTTCTTT. Translation gives CASRQMRSPYLNTEAFF.

This clone showed up many times. The chain links TRBV7-9 to TRBJ2-5; D is unresolved. V was trimmed by 4 bases and J by 5 bases, leaving 5 bases between them. The CDR3 is made up of 11 amino acids. CDR1 and CDR2 from the germline V gene are SEHNR and FQNEAQ (reference sequence). CDR3 residues: CASSSMETQYF. The CDR3, as DNA: TGTGCCAGCAGCTCCATGGAGACCCAGTACTTC.

The chain carries TRBV27 and TRBJ1-5; 8 bases agree with TRBD1. The length of the CDR3 is 13 residues. From germline, CDR1 is MNHEY and CDR2 SMNVEV (reference sequence). Germline trimming cut 3 bases from V and 9 bases from J; bases unmatched to any gene: 4. CDR3 in amino acids: CASSFGQGLPQHF. In DNA form, the CDR3 reads TGTGCCAGCAGTTTTGGACAGGGTCTGCCCCAGCATTTT.

The V and J genes are TRBV2 and TRBJ1-2; D may be TRBD1 (6 bases). Trimming shortened V by 4 bases and J by 4 bases, and 13 bases separated the two germline ends. Germline V gene data show CDR1 as SNHLY and CDR2 as FYNNEI. This CDR3 has 14 amino acids. The CDR3 DNA sequence: TGTGCCAGCAGTGGATCAGGGGCCGCCTATGGCTACACCTTC. It specifies CASSGSGAAYGYTF.

This clone was detected only a few times. The V gene is TRBV4-2, the J gene TRBJ1-1; a possible D gene is TRBD1 (6 bases). From germline, CDR1 is LGHNA and CDR2 YNFKEQ. The CDR3 sequence is 17 residues long. Trimming removed 0 bases at V and 1 base at J, with 15 bases between. This chain's CDR3 is CASSQDRQGSWNTEAFF. The CDR3 region has the DNA TGTGCCAGCAGCCAAGATAGGCAGGGGTCTTGGAACACTGAAGCTTTCTTT.

The chain joins TRBV25-1 to TRBJ2-2; 15 bases fit TRBD2. Trimming cost V 8 bases and J 6 bases; bases outside gene matches: 4. CDR1 and CDR2 from the germline V gene are MGHDK and SYGVNS. The CDR3 runs 15 residues. This CDR3 is CASERTSGRAGELFF. The CDR3 DNA is TGTGCCAGCGAGAGGACTAGCGGGAGGGCCGGGGAGCTGTTTTTT.

V is TRBV3-1 (or the pseudogene TRBV3-2) and J is TRBJ2-7; TRBD2 aligns across 7 bases. This CDR3 has 14 amino acids. The junction had 11 bases not matched to a gene; V was cut back by 6 bases and J by 6 bases. Germline V gene data show CDR1 as LGHDT and CDR2 as YNNKEL (reference sequence). CDR3 sequence: CASRGLGDYGEQYF. CDR3 DNA sequence: TGTGCCAGCAGGGGTCTCGGGGACTATGGCGAGCAGTACTTC.

This clone was recorded once. CDR3 coding DNA: TGTGCCAGCAGCTTACCCCTCTACTTC. Residues: CASSLPLYF. J is TRBJ2-5 and V is TRBV7-9; D is uncertain. The V and J ends lost 2 bases and 14 bases respectively, with 6 bases between them. The CDR3 contains 9 residues. Germline V gene sequence: CDR1 SEHNR, CDR2 FQNEAQ (reference sequence).

The V gene is TRBV20-1, the J gene TRBJ2-3; maybe TRBD1 (6 bases). The CDR3 sequence is 11 residues long. The germline V gene encodes CDR1 DFQATT and CDR2 SNEGSKA (reference sequence). With 7 bases removed from V and 5 bases from J, the gap between germline ends came to 10 bases. The CDR3 sequence is CSGRGRDTQYF. As DNA, the CDR3 is TGCAGTGGCAGGGGCCGAGATACGCAGTATTTT.